A single sample gave rise to the 21 T cell receptor beta chains below, sequenced in a study of cytomegalovirus exposure and HLA in healthy donors. With 60 Vbeta and 13 Jbeta primers, the PCR was carried out. This table comes from immunoSEQ multiplex PCR, and its TCRdb copy is limited to in-frame clones, with some not included. The sample records approximately 160,000 clones, 78% being singletons. Sample: PBMCs. All receptors derive from a woman in her forties or fifties in good health and CMV-seropositive.

This clone was seen only a few times. This sequence joins TRBV7-9 and TRBJ2-1; 7 bases align to TRBD1. V lost 5 bases and J lost 4; bases outside the gene matches: 5. The CDR3 extends over 14 amino acids. Germline V gene sequence: CDR1 SEHNR, CDR2 FQNEAQ (reference sequence). CDR3 loop: CASSLQTGYNEQFF. As DNA, the CDR3 is TGTGCCAGCAGCCTCCAGACAGGGTACAATGAGCAGTTCTTC.

The CDR3 reads CASSIQGAHEKLFF. CDR3 DNA: TGTGCCAGTAGTATCCAGGGGGCCCACGAAAAACTGTTTTTT. J is TRBJ1-4 and V is TRBV19; 8 bases match TRBD1. This CDR3 contains 14 residues. Germline V CDR1 and CDR2: LNHDA, SQIVND (reference sequence). The V gene end was trimmed by 3 bases and the J gene end by 8 bases; junction bases not matched to a gene: 5.

The genes are TRBV4-2 and TRBJ2-7, with TRBD2 identical over 7 bases. Germline V gene data show CDR1 as LGHNA and CDR2 as YNFKEQ. The CDR3 extends over 15 amino acids. V lost 4 bases, J lost 4 bases, and 10 bases stayed unmatched. The CDR3 here is CASSPGAGENYEQYF. The CDR3 coding sequence is TGTGCCAGCAGCCCAGGCGCGGGAGAGAATTACGAGCAGTACTTC.

This chain uses TRBV6-1 with TRBJ1-4, with 8 bases lining up with TRBD1. CDR3 length: 13 residues. The germline V gene encodes CDR1 MNHNS and CDR2 SASEGT. The junction had 6 bases not matched to a gene; V was cut back by 5 bases and J by 10 bases. The CDR3 DNA reads TGTGCCAGCAGTTCCGGACAGGGACGAAAACTGTTTTTT. The encoded protein is CASSSGQGRKLFF.

About this clone: This CDR3 is also generated by other DNA sequences in the sample. J is TRBJ2-2 and V is TRBV5-4, with no clear D. The V gene lost 2 bases and the J gene lost 0 bases, with 11 bases spanning the gap. Germline V gene lookup returns CDR1 SGHNT and CDR2 YYREEE (reference sequence). The CDR3 has 16 residues. CDR3 residues: CASSLASGSNTGELFF. The CDR3 nucleotides are TGTGCCAGCAGCTTAGCCTCAGGTTCGAACACCGGGGAGCTGTTTTTT.

A few counts support this clone. The chain links TRBV5-6 to TRBJ2-5; TRBD1 aligns across 10 bases. V was clipped by 0 bases and J by 7 bases; unmatched bases: 6. This CDR3 has 15 amino acids. Germline CDR1 is SGHDT and CDR2 is YYEEEE. The CDR3 coding sequence is TGTGCCAGCAGCTTGGCGGGACAGGGGTTTGGGACCCAGTACTTC. Translated: CASSLAGQGFGTQYF. Using reference TRBV5-6 and TRBJ2-5 for the parts outside the CDR3, the full variable domain is DAGVTQSPTHLIKTRGQQVTLRCSPKSGHDTVSWYQQALGQGPQFIFQYYEEEERQRGNFPDRFSGHQFPNYSSELNVNALLLGDSALYLCASSLAGQGFGTQYFGPGTRLLVL.

The chain combines TRBV10-3 with TRBJ1-1; D remains ambiguous. The germline gives CDR1 ENHRY, CDR2 SYGVKD. V was pared by 10 bases and J by 0 bases, with 15 bases between. The CDR3 consists of 14 residues. CDR3 region: CATYGGDMNTEAFF. CDR3 nucleotide sequence: TGTGCCACTTACGGCGGAGATATGAACACTGAAGCTTTCTTT.

The chain employs TRBV29-1 and TRBJ2-1; 11 positions agree with TRBD2. Germline V gene sequence: CDR1 SQVTM, CDR2 ANQGSEA. The CDR3 sequence is 15 residues long. V lost 6 bases to trimming and J lost 2 bases; unmatched junction nucleotides: 6. The CDR3: CSVLGTSGTYNEQFF. CDR3 in DNA: TGCAGCGTCCTAGGGACTAGCGGTACCTACAATGAGCAGTTCTTC.

V usage is TRBV28 and J usage is TRBJ1-2, with D tentatively TRBD1 (5 bases). V was shortened by 2 bases and J by 4 bases, with 11 bases between the two germline ends. Germline lookup yields CDR1 MDHEN and CDR2 SYDVKM. The CDR3 sequence is 14 residues long. This CDR3 reads CASSLPGEGYGYTF. The DNA of the CDR3 is TGTGCCAGCAGTTTACCGGGGGAGGGCTATGGCTACACCTTC.

V is TRBV7-2 and J is TRBJ2-7, with 9 bases fitting TRBD2. V lost 6 bases, J lost 4 bases, and 16 bases stayed unmatched. CDR1 and CDR2 from the germline V gene are SGHTA and FQGNSA. CDR3 length: 17 residues. The chain's CDR3 is CASSRPRGDSGRYEQYF. CDR3 sequence (DNA): TGTGCCAGCAGTCGCCCCCGGGGAGATAGCGGGAGATACGAGCAGTACTTC.

As concerns this clone: An end of the junction does not agree with germline; a read error may underlie this. The chain carries TRBV2 and TRBJ2-4; weak D call: TRBD2 (6 bases). Germline V gene sequence: CDR1 SNHLY, CDR2 FYNNEI. CDR3 size: 13 residues. Here the CDR3 reads CASRGGAKSIQYF. The CDR3 DNA reads TGTGCCAGCAGGGGAGGAGCCAAAAGCATTCAGTACTTC.

CDR3 bases: TGCGCCAGCAGACCATACCGGGGTGCAACTAATGAAAAACTGTTTTTT. Protein product: CASRPYRGATNEKLFF. The V call is TRBV4-1, the J call TRBJ1-4, with unresolved D. The germline V and J ends were trimmed by 6 bases and 0 bases, with 14 bases remaining between them. Germline V CDR1 and CDR2: MGHRA, YSYEKL. The CDR3 spans 16 residues.

V is TRBV4-1 and J is TRBJ1-2, with 9 bases lining up with TRBD1. Germline trimming cut 1 base from V and 6 bases from J; bases unmatched to any gene: 12. CDR1 and CDR2 from the germline V gene are MGHRA and YSYEKL. The CDR3 spans 17 residues. In nucleotides, the CDR3 is TGCGCCAGCAGCCAAGCCCCCGGGACAGGGCTCGTTCATGGCTACACCTTC. Its translation is CASSQAPGTGLVHGYTF.

The chain couples TRBV19 to TRBJ1-5; D perhaps matches TRBD1 (5 bases). Trimming removed 5 bases at V and 3 bases at J, with 17 bases between. The germline V gene encodes CDR1 LNHDA and CDR2 SQIVND (reference sequence). This CDR3 comprises 16 residues. The CDR3 region is CASSPGGDRYNQPQHF. The CDR3, as DNA: TGTGCCAGTAGTCCGGGAGGGGACCGATACAATCAGCCCCAGCATTTT.

In this sample, this clone turned up once. The chain couples TRBV18 to TRBJ2-2; D remains unclear. V lost 2 bases and J 6 bases, leaving 10 bases between the germline ends. CDR1 is KGHSH and CDR2 is LQKENI in the germline V gene. CDR3 size: 14 residues. CDR3 sequence: CASSPVLEAGELFF. The CDR3 DNA reads TGTGCCAGCTCACCAGTTCTAGAGGCCGGGGAGCTGTTTTTT. The whole variable domain, filled in from reference TRBV18 and TRBJ2-2, reads NAGVMQNPRHLVRRRGQEARLRCSPMKGHSHVYWYRQLPEEGLKFMVYLQKENIIDESGMPKERFSAEFPKEGPSILRIQQVVRGDSAAYFCASSPVLEAGELFFGEGSRLTVL.

The rearrangement uses TRBV7-2 and TRBJ2-5; 8 positions agree with TRBD1. V lost 5 bases, J lost 1 base, and 6 bases stayed unmatched. The CDR3 sequence is 15 residues long. CDR1 is SGHTA, CDR2 FQGNSA, per germline. CDR3 DNA sequence: TGTGCCAGCAGCCCCCAGGGGGCGGGCCAAGAGACCCAGTACTTC. Translating it yields CASSPQGAGQETQYF.

The chain couples TRBV25-1 to TRBJ2-7; D might be TRBD1 (5 bases). Germline V lookup: CDR1 MGHDK, CDR2 SYGVNS. CDR3 size: 13 residues. The V gene lost 5 bases and the J gene lost 2 bases, with 10 bases spanning the gap. CDR3 loop: CASSKGIAYEQYF. Written as DNA, the CDR3 is TGTGCCAGCAGTAAGGGGATCGCCTACGAGCAGTACTTC.

The genes are TRBV15 and TRBJ2-2; weak D call: TRBD1 (6 bases). Germline-derived CDR1 and CDR2 are LNHNV and YYDKDF (reference sequence). Trimming shortened V by 0 bases and J by 0 bases, and 17 bases separated the two germline ends. The CDR3 contains 19 residues. CDR3 residues: CATSRDWVDRFANTGELFF. Here the CDR3 DNA reads TGTGCCACCAGCAGAGATTGGGTAGACAGGTTCGCGAACACCGGGGAGCTGTTTTTT.

This clone was recorded once. The rearrangement uses TRBV6-5 and TRBJ1-4; D is perhaps TRBD1 (5 bases). CDR1 and CDR2 from the germline V gene are MNHEY and SVGAGI. The CDR3 length is 16 residues. Trimming took off 2 bases at V and 3 bases at J, with 13 bases between the two ends. CDR3 nucleotide sequence: TGTGCCAGCAGTTACACGGGACTCACCGCTAATGAAAAACTGTTTTTT. Its protein is CASSYTGLTANEKLFF.

This clone was counted only a few times. The gene calls are TRBV18 and TRBJ1-4; no clear D. This CDR3 contains 15 residues. V lost 3 bases, J lost 2 bases, and 10 bases lay in between. Germline V gives CDR1 KGHSH, CDR2 LQKENI. The chain's CDR3 is CASSPTAETNEKLFF. CDR3 nucleotide sequence: TGTGCCAGCTCACCTACTGCCGAGACTAATGAAAAACTGTTTTTT. Full variable domain (outside the CDR3, taken from reference TRBV18 and TRBJ1-4): NAGVMQNPRHLVRRRGQEARLRCSPMKGHSHVYWYRQLPEEGLKFMVYLQKENIIDESGMPKERFSAEFPKEGPSILRIQQVVRGDSAAYFCASSPTAETNEKLFFGSGTQLSVL.

This clone came up a few times. V usage is TRBV11-3 and J usage is TRBJ2-2; TRBD1 matches at 11 bases. The CDR3 extends over 15 amino acids. The V and J ends lost 5 bases and 4 bases, in that order; junction bases with no gene match: 3. The germline V gene encodes CDR1 SGHNT and CDR2 YENEEA. DNA for the CDR3: TGTGCCAGCAGCGGACAGGGGGCCTCCACCGGGGAGCTGTTTTTT. It encodes CASSGQGASTGELFF.